This entry lists 9 T cell receptor beta chains sequenced from one sample in a study of control samples from healthy donors and cancer patients. TCRdb's copy holds only in-frame clones and misses some; the assay was immunoSEQ multiplex PCR. The sample shows about 150,000 clones, over 90% of them seen only once. The sample comprised blood. These receptors were taken from a man aged 45-65 years in good health.

The CDR3, as DNA: TGTGCCAGCAGTTTGAGAAGAACTAGCGGGAGATACGAGCAGTACTTC. This codes for CASSLRRTSGRYEQYF. J is TRBJ2-7 and V is TRBV27; 11 bases fit TRBD2. The CDR3 sequence is 16 residues long. V dropped 3 bases and J dropped 4; count of bases not matched to a gene: 8. Germline V gene sequence: CDR1 MNHEY, CDR2 SMNVEV (reference sequence).

The chain couples TRBV2 to TRBJ2-3, with TRBD2 matching over 13 bases. The CDR3 runs 16 residues. Germline V CDR1 and CDR2: SNHLY, FYNNEI. The V segment lost 11 bases and the J segment 4 bases; nucleotides outside the gene matches: 12. The CDR3 DNA sequence: TGTGCCGGACAACCGGGACTAGCGGGGAGGGCAGATACGCAGTATTTT. Translation gives CAGQPGLAGRADTQYF. The full variable domain, in which reference TRBV2 and TRBJ2-3 provide the parts outside the CDR3, is EPEVTQTPSHQVTQMGQEVILRCVPISNHLYFYWYRQILGQKVEFLVSFYNNEISEKSEIFDDQFSVERPDGSNFTLKIRSTKLEDSAMYFCAGQPGLAGRADTQYFGPGTRLTVL.

V gene TRBV11-2 combines with J gene TRBJ2-7; D unclear. The V end was cut by 2 bases, the J end by 11 bases, with 22 bases between. Germline V gene lookup returns CDR1 SGHAT and CDR2 FQNNGV. This CDR3 spans 15 amino acids. DNA for the CDR3: TGTGCCAGCAGCTTATCGGCAGGCGACCTTCCGTTGGAGTACTTC. As protein: CASSLSAGDLPLEYF.

CDR3 nucleotide sequence: TGTGCCAGCAGCGAGACTAGCGGATACAATGAGCAGTTCTTC. Protein product: CASSETSGYNEQFF. The gene calls are TRBV7-2 and TRBJ2-1; 9 nucleotides line up with TRBD2. This CDR3 is 14 amino acids long. CDR1 and CDR2 (germline): SGHTA, FQGNSA. V dropped 5 bases and J dropped 4; count of bases not matched to a gene: 3.

The J gene is TRBJ1-1, the V gene TRBV25-1; 8 bases align to TRBD1. The CDR3 is made up of 17 amino acids. In germline, CDR1 is MGHDK, CDR2 SYGVNS. Losses at the gene ends were 0 bases for V and 2 bases for J; bases not matched to a gene: 8. The CDR3 nucleotides read TGTGCCAGCAGTGAATACGACGGAGGACAGGGAAACACTGAAGCTTTCTTT. It is translated as CASSEYDGGQGNTEAFF.

The chain links TRBV28 to TRBJ1-2, with TRBD1 matching over 8 bases. V dropped 6 bases and J dropped 4; count of bases not matched to a gene: 4. The germline CDR1 and CDR2 sequences are MDHEN and SYDVKM. This CDR3 has 13 residues. In nucleotides, the CDR3 is TGTGCCAGCAGACCAGGGGGCGGCTATGGCTACACCTTC. Protein sequence: CASRPGGGYGYTF.

This chain joins TRBV10-3 and TRBJ1-2; no clear D. V was clipped by 2 bases and J by 10 bases, with 11 bases between them. This CDR3 has 12 amino acids. CDR1 and CDR2 (germline): ENHRY, SYGVKD. CDR3 sequence reads: CAISERSGPYTF. CDR3 in DNA: TGTGCCATCAGTGAGAGGAGTGGTCCCTACACCTTC.

The chain uses TRBV15 and TRBJ2-3; unclear D gene. V lost 0 bases and J lost 5, with 6 bases in between. Looked up from germline, CDR1 is LNHNV and CDR2 is YYDKDF (reference sequence). The CDR3 is 13 residues long. CDR3: CATSRDRRDTQYF. The CDR3 DNA sequence: TGTGCCACCAGCAGAGATAGGAGAGATACGCAGTATTTT.

This clone was seen a single time. The V gene is TRBV28, the J gene TRBJ2-7; D is undetermined. The germline CDR1 and CDR2 sequences are MDHEN and SYDVKM. The CDR3 sequence is 11 residues long. Trimming pared 9 bases from V and 2 bases from J, leaving 8 bases between. The CDR3 region is CASRTAYEQYF. Here the CDR3 DNA reads TGTGCCAGTAGGACCGCCTACGAGCAGTACTTC.